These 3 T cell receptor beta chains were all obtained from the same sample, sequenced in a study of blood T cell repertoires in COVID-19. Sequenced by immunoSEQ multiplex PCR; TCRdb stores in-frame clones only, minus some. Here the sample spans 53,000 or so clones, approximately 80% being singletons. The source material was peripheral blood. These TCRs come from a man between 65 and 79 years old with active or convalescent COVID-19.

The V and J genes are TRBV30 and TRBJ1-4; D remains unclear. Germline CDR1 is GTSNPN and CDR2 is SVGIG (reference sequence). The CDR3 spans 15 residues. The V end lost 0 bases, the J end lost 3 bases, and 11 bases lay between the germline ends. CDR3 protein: CAWSVPVTANEKLFF. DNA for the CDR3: TGTGCCTGGAGTGTTCCGGTCACCGCTAATGAAAAACTGTTTTTT. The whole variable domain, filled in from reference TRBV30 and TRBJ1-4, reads SQTIHQWPATLVQPVGSPLSLECTVEGTSNPNLYWYRQAAGRGLQLLFYSVGIGQISSEVPQNLSASRPQDRQFILSSKKLLLSDSGFYLCAWSVPVTANEKLFFGSGTQLSVL.

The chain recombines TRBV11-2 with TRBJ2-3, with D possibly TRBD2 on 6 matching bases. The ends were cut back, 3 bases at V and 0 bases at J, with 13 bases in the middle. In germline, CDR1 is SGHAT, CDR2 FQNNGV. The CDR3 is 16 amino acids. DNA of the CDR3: TGTGCCAGCAGCTTTCGTCGGGGGTCTAGCACAGATACGCAGTATTTT. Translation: CASSFRRGSSTDTQYF. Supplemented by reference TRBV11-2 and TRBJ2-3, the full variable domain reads EAGVAQSPRYKIIEKRQSVAFWCNPISGHATLYWYQQILGQGPKLLIQFQNNGVVDDSQLPKDRFSAERLKGVDSTLKIQPAKLEDSAVYLCASSFRRGSSTDTQYFGPGTRLTVL.

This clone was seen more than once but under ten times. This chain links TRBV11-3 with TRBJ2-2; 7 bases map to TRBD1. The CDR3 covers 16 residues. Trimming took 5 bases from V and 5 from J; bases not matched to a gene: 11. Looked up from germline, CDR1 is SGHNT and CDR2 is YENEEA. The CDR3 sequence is CASSHRDSVGTGELFF. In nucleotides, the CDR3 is TGTGCCAGCAGCCATCGGGACAGTGTGGGTACCGGGGAGCTGTTTTTT. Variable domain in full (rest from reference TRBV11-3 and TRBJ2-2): EAGVVQSPRYKIIEKKQPVAFWCNPISGHNTLYWYLQNLGQGPELLIRYENEEAVDDSQLPKDRFSAERLKGVDSTLKIQPAELGDSAVYLCASSHRDSVGTGELFFGEGSRLTVL.